This entry features one TCR beta chain sequence. The antigen is undetermined. The data stem from a study of T cell responses to AZD1222 COVID-19 vaccine. Per germline, CDR1 LGHDT and CDR2 YNNKEL (reference sequence). The CDR3 has 16 amino acids. Trimming cost V 1 base and J 6 bases, with 18 bases left between them. Study conclusions and caveats: With two AZD1222 doses given, Spike-specific TCR breadth and depth both rose.

Sequenced by immunoSEQ multiplex PCR; TCRdb stores in-frame clones only, minus some. The data hold roughly 180,000 clones, with 75% to 95% observed a single time. This TCR was sampled from an adult in good health. The sequencing used peripheral blood, collected on day 0 of AZD1222 vaccination. The chain links TRBV3-1 (or the pseudogene TRBV3-2) to TRBJ1-2, with a weak D call TRBD1 (6 bases). The CDR3 DNA reads TGTGCCAGCAGCCAAGGCTCAGGGGTAGTCGTAAATGGCTACACCTTC. Its translation is CASSQGSGVVVNGYTF.